Following are 4 T cell receptor beta chains from one sample sequenced in a study of T cells in Graves' hyperthyroidism and ophthalmopathy. The CDR3 regions of TCR beta were amplified from RNA transcripts. The TCR CDR3 was amplified in a first-round RT-PCR using the HTBI primer set. Each CDR3 protein gets one entry after TCRdb re-called the multiplex PCR reads with MiXCR. The sample consists of approximately 260,000 distinct CDR3 sequences, 12% to 15% of them appearing once. The source material was blood. Source of these receptors: a woman aged 45-60 years with Graves' hyperthyroidism that later progressed to Graves' ophthalmopathy.

This clonotype was seen many times. The CDR3 DNA follows: TGTGCCAGCAGCCCCGGGACTCCCCTCTACGAGCAGTACTTC. As protein: CASSPGTPLYEQYF. This chain links TRBV5-6 with TRBJ2-7, with D tentatively TRBD2 (6 bases). The CDR3 spans 14 residues. V lost 4 bases and J 3 bases, leaving 14 bases between the germline ends. Germline V gives CDR1 SGHDT, CDR2 YYEEEE.

This clonotype came up once. The V and J genes are TRBV5-4 and TRBJ1-4; TRBD1 matches at 7 bases. Germline-derived CDR1 and CDR2 are SGHNT and YYREEE (reference sequence). This CDR3 region has 15 residues. The ends lost 4 bases at V and 6 bases at J; junction bases unmatched: 9. The CDR3 DNA is TGTGCCAGCAGCGATCGACAGGGAGGGGATGAAAAACTGTTTTTT. As protein: CASSDRQGGDEKLFF.

This clonotype appeared many times. V and J are TRBV29-1 and TRBJ2-7; D gene unclear. CDR3 length: 14 amino acids. Trimming took 0 bases from V and 0 from J, leaving 9 bases between them. From germline, CDR1 is SQVTM and CDR2 ANQGSEA. CDR3 in DNA: TGCAGCGTTGAAGATAGGCGCAGCTCCTACGAGCAGTACTTC. Residues: CSVEDRRSSYEQYF.

This clonotype has ten or more counts. The chain is built from TRBV5-1 and TRBJ2-5, with D perhaps assigned TRBD1 or TRBD2 (5 bases each). CDR3 length: 14 amino acids. V was cut by 7 bases and J by 4 bases, with 17 bases left in between. Per the germline V gene, CDR1 is SGHRS and CDR2 is YFSETQ. As DNA, the CDR3 is TGCGCCAGCGCGCTCGGGACCGGAGGAGAGACCCAGTACTTC. Its translation is CASALGTGGETQYF. Combining the CDR3 with reference TRBV5-1 and TRBJ2-5 gives the whole variable domain KAGVTQTPRYLIKTRGQQVTLSCSPISGHRSVSWYQQTPGQGLQFLFEYFSETQRNKGNFPGRFSGRQFSNSRSEMNVSTLELGDSALYLCASALGTGGETQYFGPGTRLLVL.